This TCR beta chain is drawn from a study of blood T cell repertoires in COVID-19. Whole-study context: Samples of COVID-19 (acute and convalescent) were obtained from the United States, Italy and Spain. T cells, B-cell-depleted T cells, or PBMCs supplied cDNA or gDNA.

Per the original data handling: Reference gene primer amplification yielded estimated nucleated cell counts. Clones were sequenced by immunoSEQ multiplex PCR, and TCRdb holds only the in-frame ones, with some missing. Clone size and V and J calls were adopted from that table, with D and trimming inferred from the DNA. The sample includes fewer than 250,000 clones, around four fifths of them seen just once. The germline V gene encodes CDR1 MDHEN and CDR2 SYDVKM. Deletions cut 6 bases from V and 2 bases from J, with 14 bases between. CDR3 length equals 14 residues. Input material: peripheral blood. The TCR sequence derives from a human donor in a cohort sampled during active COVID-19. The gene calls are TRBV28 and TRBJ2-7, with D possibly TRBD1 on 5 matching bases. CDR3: CASRRQGSPYEQYF. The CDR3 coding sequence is TGTGCCAGCAGAAGGCAGGGTTCCCCCTACGAGCAGTACTTC.